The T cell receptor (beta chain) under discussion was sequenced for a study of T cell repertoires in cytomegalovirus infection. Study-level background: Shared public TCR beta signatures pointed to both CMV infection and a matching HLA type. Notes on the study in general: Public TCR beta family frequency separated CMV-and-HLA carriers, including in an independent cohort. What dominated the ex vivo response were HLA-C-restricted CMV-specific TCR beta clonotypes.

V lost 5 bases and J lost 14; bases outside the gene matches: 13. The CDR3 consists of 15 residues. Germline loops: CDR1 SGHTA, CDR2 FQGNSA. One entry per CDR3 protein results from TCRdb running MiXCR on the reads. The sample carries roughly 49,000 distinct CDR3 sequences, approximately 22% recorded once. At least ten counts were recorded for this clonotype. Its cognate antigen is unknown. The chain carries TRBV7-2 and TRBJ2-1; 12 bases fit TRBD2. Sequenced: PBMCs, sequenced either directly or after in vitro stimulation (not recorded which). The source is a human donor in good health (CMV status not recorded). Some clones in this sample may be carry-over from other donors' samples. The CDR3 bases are TGTGCCAGCAGCGCCCCTAGCGGGGGGGCCACGAGGGAGTTCTTC. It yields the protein CASSAPSGGATREFF.